This TCR beta chain was recovered during a study of CD8+ T cells in alopecia areata. Points on this clone: What it recognizes is unknown.

Extracted from the samples, RNA was reverse transcribed into cDNA to serve as the sequencing template. Method: immunoSEQ multiplex PCR; TCRdb's copy keeps in-frame clones and lacks some. The repertoire includes about 97,000 clones, around 45% of them detected once, and approximately 1.2% sits in the top ten. Study-level results: Sequencing of scalp tissue also captures the resident alphabeta T cells of normal skin.

The V gene lost 2 bases and the J gene lost 6 bases, with 13 bases spanning the gap. The CDR3 totals 14 residues. Germline V CDR1 and CDR2: KGHSH, LQKENI. The chain carries TRBV18 and TRBJ1-1, with D hard to call. The TCR comes from a human donor with alopecia areata. Source material: CD4+ T cells sorted from blood. This CDR3 reads CASSPRVGVSEAFF. CDR3 in DNA: TGTGCCAGCTCACCAAGGGTTGGGGTATCTGAAGCTTTCTTT.